Presented here are 10 T cell receptor beta chains from one specimen sequenced in a study of CD8+CD57+ T cells in acquired aplastic anemia. Genomic DNA acted as the template from which TCR beta VDJ combination and CDR3 sequence profiling were carried out. TCRdb called the reads again in MiXCR, with one record for every CDR3 protein. The repertoire holds 150,000 to 200,000 distinct CDR3 sequences, with less than 65% as singletons. The sequenced sample consisted of sorted CD4+, CD8+, or CD8+CD57+ T cells (not recorded which) from PBMCs. Receptors originate from a human donor with severe aplastic anemia or a healthy control (not recorded which).

The chain recombines TRBV4-3 with TRBJ1-6; D gene uncertain. The CDR3 has 11 amino acids. The germline V and J ends were trimmed by 3 bases and 8 bases, with 2 bases remaining between them. Germline CDR1 and CDR2: LGHNA and YSLEER. The CDR3: CASSHYSPLHF. Here the CDR3 DNA reads TGCGCCAGCAGCCATTATTCACCCCTCCACTTT.

This clonotype occurred many times. The chain combines TRBV9 with TRBJ2-2; TRBD1 matches at 10 bases. Losses at the gene ends were 0 bases for V and 3 bases for J; bases not matched to a gene: 17. The CDR3 sequence is 21 residues long. The germline V gene encodes CDR1 SGDLS and CDR2 YYNGEE. CDR3 bases: TGTGCCAGCAGCGTAGGTTCCTACATGGGACAGGGGATTCGGTACACCGGGGAGCTGTTTTTT. Translating gives CASSVGSYMGQGIRYTGELFF.

The rearrangement links TRBV7-9 to TRBJ1-6, with D perhaps matching TRBD1 (6 bases). The CDR3 length is 15 residues. Germline loops: CDR1 SEHNR, CDR2 FQNEAQ (reference sequence). The V end lost 1 base, the J end lost 7 bases, and 11 bases lay between the germline ends. CDR3 residues: CASSLDRVGNSPLHF. CDR3 coding DNA: TGTGCCAGCAGCTTAGACAGGGTGGGGAATTCACCCCTCCACTTT.

The chain links TRBV5-1 to TRBJ1-1; a weak D match, TRBD1 (6 bases). The length of the CDR3 is 14 residues. Trimming took 3 bases from V and 2 from J, leaving 11 bases between them. Germline V gene sequence: CDR1 SGHRS, CDR2 YFSETQ. The CDR3 is CASSSQQGNTEAFF. In nucleotides, the CDR3 is TGCGCCAGCAGCTCACAACAGGGTAACACTGAAGCTTTCTTT.

The J gene is TRBJ2-5, the V gene TRBV5-1; D remains unclear. Germline CDR1 is SGHRS and CDR2 is YFSETQ. There are 13 residues in the CDR3. V lost 4 bases, J lost 2 bases, and 9 bases lay in between. The chain's CDR3 is CASSADVQETQYF. For the CDR3, the DNA is TGCGCCAGCAGCGCGGACGTACAAGAGACCCAGTACTTC.

The chain employs TRBV2 and TRBJ1-3; TRBD1 is a possible D gene (5 bases). Trimming cost V 6 bases and J 0 bases, with 12 bases left between them. Germline V CDR1 and CDR2: SNHLY, FYNNEI. The CDR3 is 15 amino acids. The CDR3 is CASRFDSPSGNTIYF. Here the CDR3 DNA reads TGTGCCAGCAGATTCGACAGTCCCTCTGGAAACACCATATATTTT.

CDR3 DNA: TGTGCCAGCAGTGAACAACACGAGCAGTACTTC. Translation gives CASSEQHEQYF. This chain connects TRBV2 to TRBJ2-7; the D is unclear. This CDR3 has 11 residues. Deletions cut 2 bases from V and 5 bases from J, with 4 bases between. Germline-derived CDR1 and CDR2 are SNHLY and FYNNEI.

This chain connects TRBV6-2 or TRBV6-3 to TRBJ2-3, with 13 bases identical to TRBD2. Germline assignment: CDR1 MNHEY and CDR2 SVGEGT. The V and J ends lost 5 bases and 1 base, in that order; junction bases with no gene match: 3. There are 16 residues in the CDR3. CDR3 loop: CASSGGTSGGTDTQYF. The CDR3 DNA is TGTGCCAGCAGTGGGGGGACTAGCGGGGGCACAGATACGCAGTATTTT.

CDR3 in DNA: TGTGCCAGCTCACCTGAACGCCCAGGGTACAGTGGCTACACCTTC. Residues: CASSPERPGYSGYTF. V is TRBV7-9 and J is TRBJ1-2, with a possible D match to TRBD1 (5 bases). This CDR3 has 15 amino acids. V was clipped by 8 bases and J by 7 bases, with 23 bases between them. From germline, CDR1 is SEHNR and CDR2 FQNEAQ (reference sequence).

This chain joins TRBV7-2 and TRBJ2-2, with D maybe TRBD1 (5 bases). CDR1 is SGHTA, CDR2 FQGNSA, per germline. The CDR3 runs to 15 residues. V gave up 3 bases and J gave up 2 bases, with 10 bases separating them. DNA of the CDR3: TGTGCCAGCAGCTTTTGGGGCCCTAACACCGGGGAGCTGTTTTTT. Translation: CASSFWGPNTGELFF.